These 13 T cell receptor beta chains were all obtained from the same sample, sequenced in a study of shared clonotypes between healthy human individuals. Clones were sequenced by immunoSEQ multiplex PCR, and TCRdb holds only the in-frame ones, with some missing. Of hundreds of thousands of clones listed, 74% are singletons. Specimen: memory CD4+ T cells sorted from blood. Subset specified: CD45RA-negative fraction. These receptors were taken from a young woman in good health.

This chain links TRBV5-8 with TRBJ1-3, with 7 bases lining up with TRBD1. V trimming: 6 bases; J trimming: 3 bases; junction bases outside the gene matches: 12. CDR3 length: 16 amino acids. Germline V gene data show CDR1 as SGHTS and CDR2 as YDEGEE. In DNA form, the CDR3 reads TGTGCCAGCAATCTGAGGAGGGGGCAGGTTGGAAACACCATATATTTT. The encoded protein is CASNLRRGQVGNTIYF. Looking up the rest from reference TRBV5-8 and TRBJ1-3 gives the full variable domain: EAGVTQSPTHLIKTRGQQATLRCSPISGHTSVYWYQQALGLGLQFLLWYDEGEERNRGNFPPRFSGRQFPNYSSELNVNALELEDSALYLCASNLRRGQVGNTIYFGEGSWLTVV.

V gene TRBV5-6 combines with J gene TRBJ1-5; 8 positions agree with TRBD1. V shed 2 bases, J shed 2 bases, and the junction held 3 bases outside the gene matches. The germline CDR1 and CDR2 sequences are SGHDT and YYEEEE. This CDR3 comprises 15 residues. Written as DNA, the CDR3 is TGTGCCAGCAGCTTAAAGGACAGGGGCAATCAGCCCCAGCATTTT. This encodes CASSLKDRGNQPQHF.

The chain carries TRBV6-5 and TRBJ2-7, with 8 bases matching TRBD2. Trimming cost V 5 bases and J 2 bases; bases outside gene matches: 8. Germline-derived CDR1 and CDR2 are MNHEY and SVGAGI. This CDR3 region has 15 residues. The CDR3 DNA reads TGTGCCAGCAGTAAAACCGGGACTAGTACCTACGAGCAGTACTTC. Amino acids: CASSKTGTSTYEQYF.

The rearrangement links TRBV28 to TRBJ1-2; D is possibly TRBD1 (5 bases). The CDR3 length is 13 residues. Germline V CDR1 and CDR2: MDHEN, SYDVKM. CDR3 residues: CATDSTANYGYTF. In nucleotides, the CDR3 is TGTGCGACCGACAGCACCGCTAACTATGGCTACACCTTC.

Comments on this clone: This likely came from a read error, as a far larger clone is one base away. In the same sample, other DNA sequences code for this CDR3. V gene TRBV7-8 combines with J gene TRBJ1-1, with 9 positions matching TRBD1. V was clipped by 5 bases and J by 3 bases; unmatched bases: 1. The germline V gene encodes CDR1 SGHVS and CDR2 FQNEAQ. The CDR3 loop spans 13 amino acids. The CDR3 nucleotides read TGTGCCAGCAGCCGACAGGGGGACACTGAAGCTTTCTTT. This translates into CASSRQGDTEAFF.

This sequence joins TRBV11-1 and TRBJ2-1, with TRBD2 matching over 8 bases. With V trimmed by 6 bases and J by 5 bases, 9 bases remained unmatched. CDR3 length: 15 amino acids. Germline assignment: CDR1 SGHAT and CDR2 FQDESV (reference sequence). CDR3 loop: CASSTSGSWNNEQFF. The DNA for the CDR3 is TGTGCCAGCAGTACAAGCGGGAGCTGGAACAATGAGCAGTTCTTC.

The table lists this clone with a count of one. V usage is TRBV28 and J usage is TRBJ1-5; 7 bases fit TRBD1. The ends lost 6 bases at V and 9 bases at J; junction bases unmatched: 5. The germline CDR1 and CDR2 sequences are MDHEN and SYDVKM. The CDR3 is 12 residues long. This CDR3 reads CASSTGQRPQHF. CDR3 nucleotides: TGTGCCAGCAGCACGGGACAGCGGCCCCAGCATTTT.

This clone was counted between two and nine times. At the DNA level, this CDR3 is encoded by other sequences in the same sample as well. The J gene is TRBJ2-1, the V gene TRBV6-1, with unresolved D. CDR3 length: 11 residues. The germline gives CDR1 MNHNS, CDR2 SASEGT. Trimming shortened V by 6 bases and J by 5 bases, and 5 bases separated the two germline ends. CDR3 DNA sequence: TGTGCCAGCAGCAGGAACAATGAGCAGTTCTTC. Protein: CASSRNNEQFF.

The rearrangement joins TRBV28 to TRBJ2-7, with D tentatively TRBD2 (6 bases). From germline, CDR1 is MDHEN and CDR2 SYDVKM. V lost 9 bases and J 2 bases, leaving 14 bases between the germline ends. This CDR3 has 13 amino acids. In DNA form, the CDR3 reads TGTGCCAGTTCTTGGGAGGTCACCTACGAGCAGTACTTC. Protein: CASSWEVTYEQYF.

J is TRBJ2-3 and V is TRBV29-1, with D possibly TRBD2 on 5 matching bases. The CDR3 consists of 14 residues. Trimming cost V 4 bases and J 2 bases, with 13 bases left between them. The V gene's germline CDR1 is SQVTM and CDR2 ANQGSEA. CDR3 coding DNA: TGCAGCGTTGTGCTAGCAGGTACCACAGATACGCAGTATTTT. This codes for CSVVLAGTTDTQYF.

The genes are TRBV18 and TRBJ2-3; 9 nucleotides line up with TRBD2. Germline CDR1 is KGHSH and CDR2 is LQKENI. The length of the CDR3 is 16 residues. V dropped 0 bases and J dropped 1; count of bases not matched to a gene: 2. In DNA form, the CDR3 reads TGTGCCAGCTCACCACCGGGCGGGAGGGGCACAGATACGCAGTATTTT. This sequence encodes CASSPPGGRGTDTQYF.

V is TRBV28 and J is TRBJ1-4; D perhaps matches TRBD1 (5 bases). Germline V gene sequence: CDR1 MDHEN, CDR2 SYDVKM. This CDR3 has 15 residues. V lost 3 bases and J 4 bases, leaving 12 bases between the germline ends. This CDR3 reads CASSLFRGNNEKLFF. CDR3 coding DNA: TGTGCCAGCAGTTTGTTTAGGGGAAATAATGAAAAACTGTTTTTT.

The CDR3: CASSHLYEEQYF. The CDR3 coding sequence is TGCGCCAGCAGCCACCTCTACGAAGAGCAGTACTTC. The V call is TRBV4-3, the J call TRBJ2-7; D is unresolved. This CDR3 is 12 amino acids long. Trimming shortened V by 3 bases and J by 7 bases, and 10 bases separated the two germline ends. Germline V lookup: CDR1 LGHNA, CDR2 YSLEER.